The T cell receptor beta chain described here comes from a study of blood T cell repertoires in COVID-19. CDR3 size: 13 residues. The junction had 6 bases not matched to a gene; V was cut back by 3 bases and J by 5 bases. CDR1 is SQVTM and CDR2 is ANQGSEA in the germline V gene. Assay: immunoSEQ multiplex PCR; the TCRdb copy retains only in-frame clones and omits some. The data contain hundreds of thousands of clones, 88% of them singletons. V is TRBV29-1 and J is TRBJ2-5, with TRBD2 identical over 7 bases. This TCR was sampled from a man aged 40-49 years with acute or convalescent COVID-19. The sample taken for sequencing was peripheral blood. CDR3 sequence: CSVEGGSGETQYF. The CDR3 nucleotides read TGCAGCGTTGAGGGCGGGAGCGGGGAGACCCAGTACTTC. The variable domain in full, with the rest retrieved from reference TRBV29-1 and TRBJ2-5, is SAVISQKPSRDICQRGTSLTIQCQVDSQVTMMFWYRQQPGQSLTLIATANQGSEATYESGFVIDKFPISRPNLTFSTLTVSNMSPEDSSIYLCSVEGGSGETQYFGPGTRLLVL.